These T cell receptor beta chains were read from a single sample in a study of human T cells and chemical hapten exposure. MiXCR, run by TCRdb on the RACE reads, gives a single entry per CDR3 protein. The sample yields fewer than 500,000 distinct CDR3 sequences, roughly 4.8% seen once. The specimen comprised whole blood, sampled in connection with sensitization to the hapten diphenylcyclopropenone (DPC). These receptors came from a woman aged 50 to 60 with alopecia areata. Some clones in this sample may be carry-over from other donors' samples. Each CDR3 is given with its conserved first and last residue.

TRBV4-1	16	TRBJ1-2	CASSQMRSGGKGGYTF
TRBV29-1	11	TRBJ2-4	CSSRVGDIQYF
TRBV29-1	15	TRBJ2-3	CSFPMGGPSTDTQYF
TRBV6-1	14	TRBJ1-1	CASSEGQVGTEAFF
TRBV29-1	11	TRBJ2-5	CSVTGEETQYF
TRBV6-5	17	TRBJ2-1	CASSYPRDRASYNEQFF
TRBV15	13	TRBJ2-7	CATSREGHYEQYF
TRBV5-1	14	TRBJ2-7	CASSSRQGNYEQYF
TRBV27	14	TRBJ2-1	CASGTGGRGNEQFF
TRBV10-3	16	TRBJ2-3	CAIGTGNSRWTDTQYF
TRBV7-8	14	TRBJ2-1	CASTRGAPYNEQFF
TRBV11-2	17	TRBJ2-6	CASSLRGSVSGANVLTF
TRBV12-3/TRBV12-4	13	TRBJ1-1	CASSFPVDTEAFF
TRBV7-9	15	TRBJ1-4	CASSPPRGVNEKLFF
TRBV9	17	TRBJ2-3	CASSVGGLDRRTDTQYF
TRBV12-3/TRBV12-4	12	TRBJ1-6	CASSSVGSPLHF
TRBV7-2	17	TRBJ2-1	CASSLGGTGGTYNEQFF
TRBV11-1	13	TRBJ2-7	CASRRTQGYEQYF
TRBV7-9	19	TRBJ2-6	CASSLVSGTPTAGANVLTF
TRBV10-3	12	TRBJ2-3	CAISESYDTQYF
TRBV29-1	16	TRBJ1-4	CSAESSGMETNEKLFF
TRBV15	17	TRBJ2-2	CATSTDPTGRVTGELFF
TRBV6-2/TRBV6-3	13	TRBJ2-1	CASRLAGDNEQFF
TRBV29-1	14	TRBJ2-2	CSVTTGLRSGELFF
TRBV4-2	16	TRBJ1-1	CASSQAGETVNTEAFF
TRBV3-1	15	TRBJ1-3	CASSSWASSGNTIYF
TRBV27	14	TRBJ2-5	CASTSRGRGETQYF
TRBV29-1	16	TRBJ2-5	CSVEKTSGIMVETQYF
TRBV6-2/TRBV6-3	13	TRBJ2-7	CASTLGRAYEQYF
TRBV9	12	TRBJ1-1	CASRGSGDVAFF
TRBV14	14	TRBJ2-4	CASSQDQPSNIQYF
TRBV3-1	15	TRBJ2-1	CASSQWDRGRNEQFF
TRBV7-2	15	TRBJ2-1	CASSLAGATANEQFF